This TCR beta chain was profiled in a study of shared clonotypes between healthy human individuals (TCRdb year 2020). Concerning the study at large: A few men and a couple of women, aged 18 to 49 years, made up the cohort. Per donor, three plates each were used for CD4 naive and CD4 memory, two for CD8 naive, and one for CD8 memory. Blood TCR repertoires of five healthy adults were deeply sequenced to estimate repertoire size and the extent of clonotype sharing between individuals. Different laboratories and diverse techniques were used to prepare libraries and sequence TCR repertoires, to increase sequencing depth and limit assay-specific biases. Each donor's leukapheresis produced roughly between roughly 0.85 and 9.5 billion PBMCs. The full study reports these points: Higher generation probabilities were observed for clonotypes shared by all four sorted-subset donors than for non-shared clonotypes. Sharing across a few donors was observed for around 5% of naive CD4, 3% to 3.5% of naive CD8, 2% to 2.5% of memory CD4, and 0.4% of memory CD8 clonotypes. Rarefaction of sorted-subset datasets indicated incomplete sequencing despite the large sequencing depth. Pairwise subsampling indicated that sequencing depth was expected to affect the degree of clonotype sharing among donors. Because the study included only a small number of donors, the genetic and exposure-history diversity represented was limited. Only blood was sampled, and tissue TCR repertoires likely differ from those in blood. Naive subsets generally had larger estimated clonotype richness than memory subsets did.

The germline V gene supplies CDR1 LGHNA and CDR2 YSLEER. Spanning cysteine to phenylalanine, the CDR3 consists of 14 amino acids. Only CDR3 DNA remains: 42 bases, in frame from the first base. V is pruned by 5 bases and J by 2 bases, leaving 3 bases of the junction without a gene match. In the case of this clone: What antigen it recognizes has not been identified. No base qualities exist here, and no much larger clone lies one base off it.

Using the deep immunoSEQ assay, TCR CDR3 regions were amplified from genomic DNA by multiplex PCR. For each cell subset, the extracted genomic DNA was distributed evenly across all wells of several immunoSEQ 96-well plates, and each plate served as one replicate. For sorted subsets, approximately 190 ng of genomic DNA, equivalent to some 33,000 T cell genomes, went into each replicate PCR. The purified libraries were quantified using a Qubit 3.0 fluorometer, sized with a Bioanalyzer 2100, and then quantified again using the KAPA Library Quantification kit. Each immunoSEQ 96-well plate was sequenced on its own single-read 150-cycle Illumina NextSeq 550 flow cell. The paper's data handling went like this. Because the immunoSEQ output held only junctional sequences and lacked quality scores, the filtering could not match the filtering applied to full-length reads. Sequences were annotated with PyIR, a Python wrapper for IgBLAST v1.9, and V/J genes and CDR3 were assigned using IMGT germline references. Reads were filtered out if the reads had weak V/J assignments (E-value above 1e-6), no CDR3, stop codons, out-of-frame junctions, or ambiguous translated residues. V3J clonotypes were defined as sequences sharing an identical inferred V gene, J gene, and CDR3 amino acid sequence. Percentage overlap between repertoires was calculated by dividing the number of shared unique clonotypes by the size of the smaller repertoire. Repertoire richness was assessed with RTK rarefaction, the Chao1 estimator, and Recon v2.1 estimates of unobserved clonotypes. Generation probabilities for all TCRbeta clonotypes obtained by the gDNA method from several donors were computed using OLGA. This immuneACCESS table, as held by TCRdb, lists in-frame sequences with V and J called but not all clones. Of the missing ones, under half trace to an unresolved V gene in checked studies; the others have no known cause. Clone size and the V and J calls come from that table; the DNA yielded D and trimming. For this sample there are about 1.4 million clones; over 95% appear just once. Of the sample, approximately 1% is held by the ten largest clones.

The donors were healthy, HIV-negative adults with no recently reported acute infections or vaccinations. All donors were Caucasian adults living in Nashville, Tennessee, USA. Magnetic negative selection was used to enrich CD4+ T cells, after which naive cells were positively selected on CD45RA and the negative fraction became the memory subset. After blood collection by leukapheresis, PBMCs were isolated using Ficoll-Histopaque density gradient centrifugation and then cryopreserved in the vapor phase of liquid nitrogen. Analytical flow cytometry was used to check the purity and quantity of each magnetically sorted T cell population. Genomic DNA was isolated from each sorted fraction and quantified by UV absorbance on a Nanodrop 2000c.

The specimen sequenced was naive CD4+ T cells sorted from blood. Sample cell subset or site, as interpreted from the label and publication: CD45RA+ positively selected. The chain joins TRBV4-3 to TRBJ2-5, and TRBD1 matches 9 of the central bases. The receptor was derived from a man younger than 40 in good health. The DNA sequence follows: TGCGCCAGCAGCTCTGGACAGGGGCAAGAGACCCAGTACTTC. This codes for CASSSGQGQETQYF.